The entry below gives a single T cell receptor (beta chain) sequence along with its context. V lost 0 bases, J lost 3 bases, and 5 bases stayed unmatched. CDR3 length: 16 amino acids. Germline V CDR1 and CDR2: MGHRA, YSYEKL. The data are from a study of CD8+ T cells in alopecia areata. cDNA serving as the sequencing template came from extracted, reverse transcribed RNA. Profiled with immunoSEQ multiplex PCR; TCRdb holds only in-frame clones, not every one. The sample lists 150,000 or so clones, over 45% occurring once. This sequence was found in a human donor with alopecia areata. The sequenced material came from CD4+ T cells sorted from blood. The chain links TRBV4-1 to TRBJ2-7; the match to TRBD2 covers 10 bases. CDR3 DNA: TGCGCCAGCAGCCAAGATAGGGCTAGCGGGAGCTACGAGCAGTACTTC. This sequence encodes CASSQDRASGSYEQYF.